This T cell receptor beta chain was identified in a study of PD-L1 blockade in urothelial cancer. Overall study: Patients initiated atezolizumab in about 2014 at 1,200 mg intravenously every 3 weeks.

The V and J ends lost 1 base and 8 bases respectively, with 13 bases between them. Germline V gene data show CDR1 as SGDLS and CDR2 as YYNGEE. The CDR3 contains 14 residues. This clone was seen only once. Sequenced by immunoSEQ multiplex PCR; TCRdb stores in-frame clones only, minus some. The sample carries roughly 120,000 clones, about 89% recorded once. Time point described: peripheral blood 6 weeks after treatment start. This chain uses TRBV9 with TRBJ2-1, with no clear D. The input for sequencing was PBMCs, taken around atezolizumab (anti-PD-L1) treatment. This receptor was taken from a man in his 60s with urothelial cancer. DNA of the CDR3: TGTGCCAGCAGCGTACACCCCTCCCAGGATGAGCAGTTCTTC. It is translated as CASSVHPSQDEQFF.